The entry that follows covers one T cell receptor beta chain sequence. In the original workflow: By means of reference gene primer amplification, nucleated cell counts were estimated. The repertoire was sequenced with immunoSEQ multiplex PCR; TCRdb's copy has only in-frame clones and lacks some. That table gives V, J and clone size, and the DNA gave D and trimming. This sample has 390,000 or so clones, with 80% to 90% found just once. These data originate in a study of blood T cell repertoires in COVID-19. The source material was PBMCs or T cells enriched from blood (not recorded which). This clonotype was obtained from a woman between 50 and 59 years old who had recovered from COVID-19.

The CDR3 region has the DNA TGTGCCAGCAGGTGGGGGCAGGGGATCAATGAGCAGTTCTTC. Translated: CASRWGQGINEQFF. The chain carries TRBV28 and TRBJ2-1, with D possibly being TRBD1 (6 bases). Trimming shortened V by 6 bases and J by 6 bases, and 15 bases separated the two germline ends. The CDR3 is 14 amino acids. The V gene's germline CDR1 is MDHEN and CDR2 SYDVKM.